Sequencing of this TCR beta chain was carried out in a study of T-cell reconstitution after alpha-beta-depleted transplantation in children. Library preparation (for TCRbeta) was performed with unique molecular identifiers. TCRdb redid the calling of the PCR reads with MiXCR, one entry per CDR3 protein. This repertoire shows some 640,000 distinct CDR3 sequences, around 16% found once; its top ten account for approximately 1%. The CDR3 runs to 16 residues. The V gene's germline CDR1 is SGHTA and CDR2 FQGNSA. Trimming cost V 3 bases and J 0 bases, with 14 bases left between them. The source of this sequence is a human donor who donated a stem cell graft to a child with acute myeloid leukemia. The chain has TRBV7-2 and TRBJ1-1, with D possibly TRBD1 on 5 matching bases. The sample was PBMCs from the stem cell graft donor, taken from the stem cell graft. The CDR3 loop is CASSFDTGDLNTEAFF. The CDR3 DNA sequence: TGTGCCAGCAGCTTTGATACAGGCGACTTGAACACTGAAGCTTTCTTT.